What follows are 14 T cell receptor beta chains derived from one specimen sequenced in a study of regulatory T cells in long-lasting Graves disease. Time point described: persistent/refractory GD, antithyroid drugs over 5 years with positive TRAb. The TCR library was made from RNA extracted from PBMCs. Investigators prepared the TCR beta libraries by applying iRepertoire HTBI primers and Arm-PCR of CDR3 regions. MiXCR, run by TCRdb on the multiplex PCR reads, gives a single entry per CDR3 protein. The sample has roughly 490,000 distinct CDR3 sequences, approximately 22% seen once. Source: peripheral blood mononuclear cells (PBMCs), taken when the disease was refractory, from a patient treated with antithyroid drugs. These receptors originate from a female donor with Graves disease.

This clonotype was recorded many times. The junction shows a germline mismatch at one end, possibly a read error. The chain combines TRBV5-1 with TRBJ1-4; TRBD1 matches at 7 bases. Germline CDR1 SGHRS, CDR2 YFSETQ. The CDR3 is 14 amino acids. The CDR3 sequence is CASSDRQGGEKLFF. CDR3 nucleotide sequence: TGTGCCAGCAGTGATCGACAGGGCGGTGAAAAACTGTTTTTT.

The CDR3 DNA reads TGTGCCACCAGCGGGATCCTAGCGGGGGGGCAAGAGACCCAGTACTTC. Amino acid sequence: CATSGILAGGQETQYF. The genes are TRBV15 and TRBJ2-5; TRBD2 matches 12 bases. The trim removed 5 bases at V and 2 bases at J, leaving 6 bases unmatched. This CDR3 has 16 residues. Germline CDR1 is LNHNV and CDR2 is YYDKDF (reference sequence).

The chain joins TRBV20-1 to TRBJ2-1; the D call may be TRBD1 or TRBD2 (5 bases each). V was clipped by 1 base and J by 12 bases, with 10 bases between them. This CDR3 spans 11 amino acids. Germline V gene sequence: CDR1 DFQATT, CDR2 SNEGSKA (reference sequence). The CDR3 loop reads CSARGTGAQFF. CDR3 nucleotide sequence: TGCAGTGCTAGAGGGACCGGGGCGCAGTTCTTC.

For this clonotype: A much larger clone lies a single base off, so this may be a read error. In this CDR3 the conserved last residue, phenylalanine or tryptophan, is missing, so a read error is likely. The CDR3 loop is CASSFPTNYGYTY. CDR3 coding DNA: TGTGCCAGCAGCTTCCCTACTAACTATGGCTACACCTAC. The J gene is TRBJ1-2, the V gene TRBV7-2; the D is unclear. The germline V gene has CDR1 SGHTA and CDR2 FQGNSA. CDR3 size: 13 residues. V was shortened by 3 bases and J by 0 bases, with 5 bases between the two germline ends.

This clonotype was recorded a few times. The chain is built from TRBV5-1 and TRBJ2-2; D remains unclear. Germline V gene sequence: CDR1 SGHRS, CDR2 YFSETQ. The CDR3 contains 14 residues. The V gene lost 1 base and the J gene lost 6 bases, with 10 bases spanning the gap. In DNA form, the CDR3 reads TGCGCCAGCAGCTTGAACGGATACGCCGGGGAGCTGTTTTTT. Encoded protein: CASSLNGYAGELFF.

The table lists this clonotype with a few counts. A read error may explain this, as a much larger clone is one base away. CDR3 DNA: TGTGCCAGCAGCCAAAATTCAGTGAACACTGAAGCTTTCTTT. Translating it yields CASSQNSVNTEAFF. The chain has TRBV4-2 and TRBJ1-1; D gene unclear. CDR1 and CDR2 (germline): LGHNA, YNFKEQ. Trimming took 2 bases from V and 0 from J, leaving 7 bases between them. This CDR3 has 14 amino acids.

Many counts were recorded for this clonotype. The chain uses TRBV20-1 and TRBJ1-5, with 9 bases fitting TRBD1. V shed 6 bases, J shed 6 bases, and the junction held 12 bases outside the gene matches. The CDR3 has 15 residues. The germline gives CDR1 DFQATT, CDR2 SNEGSKA (reference sequence). The CDR3 spells CSAPTDRGIGQPQHF. Here the CDR3 DNA reads TGCAGTGCACCGACGGACAGGGGCATTGGTCAGCCCCAGCATTTT.

This clonotype was detected many times. This CDR3 is CAWNSGANVLTF. The CDR3, as DNA: TGTGCCTGGAATTCTGGGGCCAACGTCCTGACTTTC. The chain carries TRBV30 and TRBJ2-6; no clear D. V was clipped by 4 bases and J by 1 base, with 2 bases between them. Germline assignment: CDR1 GTSNPN and CDR2 SVGIG (reference sequence). This CDR3 has 12 residues. The full variable domain, rest sourced from reference TRBV30 and TRBJ2-6, is SQTIHQWPATLVQPVGSPLSLECTVEGTSNPNLYWYRQAAGRGLQLLFYSVGIGQISSEVPQNLSASRPQDRQFILSSKKLLLSDSGFYLCAWNSGANVLTFGAGSRLTVL.

The gene calls are TRBV18 and TRBJ2-7; D not resolved. V was trimmed by 2 bases and J by 5 bases, leaving 7 bases between them. CDR3 length: 12 residues. Per the germline V gene, CDR1 is KGHSH and CDR2 is LQKENI. CDR3 region: CASSPSEDEQYF. CDR3 nucleotides: TGTGCCAGCTCACCAAGTGAGGACGAGCAGTACTTC.

In this sample, this clonotype turned up many times. This sequence joins TRBV11-3 and TRBJ1-2, with a possible D match to TRBD1 (6 bases). Trimming left V 3 bases short and J 4 bases short, with 12 bases between. CDR3 length equals 14 residues. The germline V gene encodes CDR1 SGHNT and CDR2 YENEEA. The CDR3 region is CASSFSEQGYGYTF. CDR3 in DNA: TGTGCCAGCAGCTTCTCCGAACAGGGCTATGGCTACACCTTC.

As for this clonotype: A much larger clone lies one base from this, so it may be a read error. The CDR3 DNA reads TGTGCCACCGGCAGAGGACAGGGCCCTTATGGCTACACCTTC. It yields the protein CATGRGQGPYGYTF. This chain uses TRBV15 with TRBJ1-2; 8 nucleotides agree with TRBD1. CDR3 length equals 14 residues. The germline V gene encodes CDR1 LNHNV and CDR2 YYDKDF (reference sequence).

The chain uses TRBV5-4 and TRBJ1-2; D unclear. Trimming took off 1 base at V and 2 bases at J, with 12 bases between the two ends. The CDR3 is made up of 15 amino acids. Germline V lookup: CDR1 SGHNT, CDR2 YYREEE (reference sequence). The CDR3 sequence is CASSLPGSPNYGYTF. CDR3 DNA sequence: TGTGCCAGCAGCTTGCCCGGGTCTCCCAACTATGGCTACACCTTC.

Details on this clonotype: It may be a read error: a sequence one base away is much more abundant. The chain carries TRBV12-3 or TRBV12-4 and TRBJ2-7; 13 bases agree with TRBD2. The CDR3 loop spans 17 amino acids. With V trimmed by 11 bases and J by 7 bases, 20 bases remained unmatched. CDR3: CACNTVPGLAGRSEQYF. In DNA form, the CDR3 reads TGTGCCTGCAACACCGTACCGGGACTAGCGGGAAGGAGTGAGCAGTACTTC.

This clonotype was seen repeatedly, ten times or more. The V gene is TRBV11-2, the J gene TRBJ1-6; D gene ambiguous. The V end lost 2 bases, the J end lost 7 bases, and 3 bases lay between the germline ends. Germline assignment: CDR1 SGHAT and CDR2 FQNNGV. This CDR3 comprises 12 residues. CDR3 nucleotide sequence: TGTGCCAGCAGCTTAAGGAATTCACCCCTCCACTTT. Translating gives CASSLRNSPLHF.